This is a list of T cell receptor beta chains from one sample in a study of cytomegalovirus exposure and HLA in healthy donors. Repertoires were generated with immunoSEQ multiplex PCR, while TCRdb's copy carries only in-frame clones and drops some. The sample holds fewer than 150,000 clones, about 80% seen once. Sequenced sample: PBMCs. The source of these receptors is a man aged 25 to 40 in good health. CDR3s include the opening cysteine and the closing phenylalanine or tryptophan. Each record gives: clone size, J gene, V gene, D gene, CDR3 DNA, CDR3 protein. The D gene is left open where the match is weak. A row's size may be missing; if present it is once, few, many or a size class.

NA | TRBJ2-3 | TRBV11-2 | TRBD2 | TGTGCCAGCAGCTCCTCGGGACTAGCGGGAGGCACCACAGATACGCAGTATTTT | CASSSSGLAGGTTDTQYF
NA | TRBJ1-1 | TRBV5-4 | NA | TGTGCCAGCAGCTTGAGGTGGGGGGACACTGAAGCTTTCTTT | CASSLRWGDTEAFF
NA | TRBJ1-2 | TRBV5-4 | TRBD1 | TGTGCCAGCAGCTTGGACGGGACAGGGGGCAGTGGCTACACCTTC | CASSLDGTGGSGYTF
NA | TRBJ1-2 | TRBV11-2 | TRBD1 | TGTGCCAGCAGCCCACAGGGGAACTATGGCTACACCTTC | CASSPQGNYGYTF
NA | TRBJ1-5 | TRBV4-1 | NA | TGCGCCAGCAGCCCGGATCCCAGGGGCCGCAATCAGCCCCAGCATTTT | CASSPDPRGRNQPQHF
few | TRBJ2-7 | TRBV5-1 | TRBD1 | TGCGCCAGCAGCAAACTACACAGGGACAGCTCCTACGAGCAGTACTTC | CASSKLHRDSSYEQYF
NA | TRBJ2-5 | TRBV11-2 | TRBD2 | TGTGCCAGCAGCTTTCGACTAGCGGACCAAGAGACCCAGTACTTC | CASSFRLADQETQYF
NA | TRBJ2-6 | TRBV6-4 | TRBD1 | TGTGCCAGCGGACAGGGGGGATCTGGGGCCAACGTCCTGACTTTC | CASGQGGSGANVLTF
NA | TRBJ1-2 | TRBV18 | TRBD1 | TGTGCCAGCTCACCCAGGGCGACAGGGATCCCTTATGGCTACACCTTC | CASSPRATGIPYGYTF
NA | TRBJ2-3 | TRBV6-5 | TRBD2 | TGTGCCAGCAGTCCCACTAGCGGGACGGCAGATACGCAGTATTTT | CASSPTSGTADTQYF
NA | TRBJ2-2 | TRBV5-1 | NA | TGCGCCAGCAGCTACGAGCAGGGGCACACCGGGGAGCTGTTTTTT | CASSYEQGHTGELFF
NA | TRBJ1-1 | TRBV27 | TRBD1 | TGTGCCAGCACGACAGGGAAGGGTTGGACTGAAGCTTTCTTT | CASTTGKGWTEAFF
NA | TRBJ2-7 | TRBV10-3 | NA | TGTGCCATCAGTGAGAGGTACAGCTACGAGCAGTACTTC | CAISERYSYEQYF